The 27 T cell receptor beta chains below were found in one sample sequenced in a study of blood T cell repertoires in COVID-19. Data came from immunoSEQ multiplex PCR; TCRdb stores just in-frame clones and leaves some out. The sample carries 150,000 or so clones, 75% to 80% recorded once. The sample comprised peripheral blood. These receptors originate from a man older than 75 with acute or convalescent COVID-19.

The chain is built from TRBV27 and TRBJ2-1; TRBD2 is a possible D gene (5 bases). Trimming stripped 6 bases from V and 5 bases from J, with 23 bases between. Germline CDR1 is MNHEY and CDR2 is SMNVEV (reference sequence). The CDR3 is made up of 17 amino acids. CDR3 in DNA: TGTGCCAGCAGAAGTACGCCGGGGAAGGGAAACCACAATGAGCAGTTCTTC. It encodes CASRSTPGKGNHNEQFF.

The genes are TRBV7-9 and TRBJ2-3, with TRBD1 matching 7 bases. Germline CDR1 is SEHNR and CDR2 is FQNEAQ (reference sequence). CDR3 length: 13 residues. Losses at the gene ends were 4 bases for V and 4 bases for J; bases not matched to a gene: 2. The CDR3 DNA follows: TGTGCCAGCAGCTCCACAGGGGCAGATACGCAGTATTTT. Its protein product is CASSSTGADTQYF.

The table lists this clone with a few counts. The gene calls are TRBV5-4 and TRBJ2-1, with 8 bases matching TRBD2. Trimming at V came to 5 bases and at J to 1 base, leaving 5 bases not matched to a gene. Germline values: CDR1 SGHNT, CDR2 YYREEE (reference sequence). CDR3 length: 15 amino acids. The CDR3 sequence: CASSFRGGSYNEQFF. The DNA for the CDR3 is TGTGCCAGCAGTTTTCGGGGGGGGTCCTACAATGAGCAGTTCTTC.

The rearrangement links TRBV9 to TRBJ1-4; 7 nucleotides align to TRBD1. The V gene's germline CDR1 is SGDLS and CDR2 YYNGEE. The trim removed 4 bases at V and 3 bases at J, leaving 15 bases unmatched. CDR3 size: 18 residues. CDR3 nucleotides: TGTGCCAGCAGCCCAGACAGGGCCCTGTTTTTAGCTAATGAAAAACTGTTTTTT. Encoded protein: CASSPDRALFLANEKLFF.

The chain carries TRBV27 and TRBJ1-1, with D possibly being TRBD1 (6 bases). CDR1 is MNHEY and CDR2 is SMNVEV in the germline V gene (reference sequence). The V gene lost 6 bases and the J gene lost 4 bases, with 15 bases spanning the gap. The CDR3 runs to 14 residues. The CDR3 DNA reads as TGTGCCAGCAGGAGGGCAGGGGTAGGCACTGAAGCTTTCTTT. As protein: CASRRAGVGTEAFF.

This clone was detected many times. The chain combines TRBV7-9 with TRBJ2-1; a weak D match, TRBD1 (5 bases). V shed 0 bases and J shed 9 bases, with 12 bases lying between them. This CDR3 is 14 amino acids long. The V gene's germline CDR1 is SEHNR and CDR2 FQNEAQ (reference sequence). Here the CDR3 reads CASSLAQVGVEQFF. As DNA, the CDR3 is TGTGCCAGCAGCTTAGCCCAGGTAGGGGTTGAGCAGTTCTTC.

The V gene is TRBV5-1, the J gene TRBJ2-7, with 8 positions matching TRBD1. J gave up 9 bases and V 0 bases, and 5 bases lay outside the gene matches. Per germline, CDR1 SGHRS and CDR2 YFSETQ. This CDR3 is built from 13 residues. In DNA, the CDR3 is TGCGCCAGCAGCTTGGATCAGGGGGCGGCGCAGTACGTC. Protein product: CASSLDQGAAQYV.

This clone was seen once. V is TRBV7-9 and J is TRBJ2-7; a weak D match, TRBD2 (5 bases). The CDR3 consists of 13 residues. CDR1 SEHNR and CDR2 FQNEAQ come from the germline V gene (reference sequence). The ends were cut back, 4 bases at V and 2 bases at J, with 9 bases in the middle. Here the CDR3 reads CASSSDGTYEQYV. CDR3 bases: TGTGCCAGCAGCTCGGACGGGACCTACGAGCAGTACGTC.

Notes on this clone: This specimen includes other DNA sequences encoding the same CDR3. The CDR3 sequence is CASSPVRDTEAFF. The CDR3 region has the DNA TGTGCCAGCTCACCAGTCAGGGACACTGAAGCTTTCTTT. The rearrangement links TRBV18 to TRBJ1-1, with D perhaps matching TRBD1 (5 bases). The germline V gene encodes CDR1 KGHSH and CDR2 LQKENI. V was shortened by 2 bases and J by 3 bases, with 7 bases between the two germline ends. This CDR3 is built from 13 residues.

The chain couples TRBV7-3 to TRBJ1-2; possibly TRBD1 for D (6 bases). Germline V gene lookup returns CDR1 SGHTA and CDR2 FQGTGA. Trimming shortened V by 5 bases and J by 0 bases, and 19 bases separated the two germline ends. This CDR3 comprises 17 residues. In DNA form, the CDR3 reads TGTGCCAGCAGCCCCTACACGACAGGCGCAGCTAACTATGGCTACACCTTC. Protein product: CASSPYTTGAANYGYTF.

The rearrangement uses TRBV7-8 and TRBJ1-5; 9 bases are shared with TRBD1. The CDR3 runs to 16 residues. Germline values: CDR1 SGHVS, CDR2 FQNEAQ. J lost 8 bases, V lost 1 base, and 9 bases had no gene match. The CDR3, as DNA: TGTGCCAGCAGCTTAGGCCCTCTTACAGGGGGCGAGCCCCAGCATTTT. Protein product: CASSLGPLTGGEPQHF.

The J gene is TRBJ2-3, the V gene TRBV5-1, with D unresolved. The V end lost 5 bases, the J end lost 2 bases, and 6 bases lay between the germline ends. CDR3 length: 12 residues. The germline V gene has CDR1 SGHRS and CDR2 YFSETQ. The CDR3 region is CASRESTDTQYF. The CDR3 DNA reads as TGCGCCAGCAGAGAGTCCACAGATACGCAGTATTTT.

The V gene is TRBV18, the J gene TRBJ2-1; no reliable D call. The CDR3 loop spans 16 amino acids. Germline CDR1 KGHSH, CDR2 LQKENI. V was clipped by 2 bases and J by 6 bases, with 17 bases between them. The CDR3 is CASSPRSVGSGNEQFF. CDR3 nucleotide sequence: TGTGCCAGCTCACCAAGATCGGTGGGTTCGGGCAATGAGCAGTTCTTC. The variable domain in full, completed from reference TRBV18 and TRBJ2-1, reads NAGVMQNPRHLVRRRGQEARLRCSPMKGHSHVYWYRQLPEEGLKFMVYLQKENIIDESGMPKERFSAEFPKEGPSILRIQQVVRGDSAAYFCASSPRSVGSGNEQFFGPGTRLTVL.

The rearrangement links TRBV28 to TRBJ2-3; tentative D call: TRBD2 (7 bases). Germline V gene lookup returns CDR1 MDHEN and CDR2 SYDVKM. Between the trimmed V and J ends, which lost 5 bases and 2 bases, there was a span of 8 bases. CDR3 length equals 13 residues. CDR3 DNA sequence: TGTGCCAGCAGTGGGGGGGCCACAGATACGCAGTATTTT. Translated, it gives CASSGGATDTQYF.

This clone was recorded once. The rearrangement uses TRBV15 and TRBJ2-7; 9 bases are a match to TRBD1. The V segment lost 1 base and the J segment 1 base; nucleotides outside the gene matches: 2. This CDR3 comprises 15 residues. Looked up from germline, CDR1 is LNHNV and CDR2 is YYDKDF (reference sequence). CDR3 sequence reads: CATSRVGQGSYEQYF. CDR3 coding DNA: TGTGCCACCAGCAGAGTAGGACAGGGGTCCTACGAGCAGTACTTC. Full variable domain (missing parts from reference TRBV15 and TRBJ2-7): DAMVIQNPRYQVTQFGKPVTLSCSQTLNHNVMYWYQQKSSQAPKLLFHYYDKDFNNEADTPDNFQSRRPNTSFCFLDIRSPGLGDTAMYLCATSRVGQGSYEQYFGPGTRLTVT.

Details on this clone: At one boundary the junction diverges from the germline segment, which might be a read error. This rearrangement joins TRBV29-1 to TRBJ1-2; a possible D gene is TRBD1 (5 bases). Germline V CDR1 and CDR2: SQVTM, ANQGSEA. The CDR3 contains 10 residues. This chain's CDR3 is CSVAGEGRNF. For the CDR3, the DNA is TGCAGCGTTGCGGGCGAGGGGAGGAACTTC. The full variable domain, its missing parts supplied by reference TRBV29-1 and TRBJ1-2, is SAVISQKPSRDICQRGTSLTIQCQVDSQVTMMFWYRQQPGQSLTLIATANQGSEATYESGFVIDKFPISRPNLTFSTLTVSNMSPEDSSIYLCSVAGEGRNFGSGTRLTVV.

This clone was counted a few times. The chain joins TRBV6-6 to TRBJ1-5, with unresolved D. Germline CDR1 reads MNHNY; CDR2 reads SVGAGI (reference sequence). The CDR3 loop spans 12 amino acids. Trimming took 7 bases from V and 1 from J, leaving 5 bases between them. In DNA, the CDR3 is TGTGCCAGCAAGGAGAGCAATCAGCCCCAGCATTTT. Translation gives CASKESNQPQHF.

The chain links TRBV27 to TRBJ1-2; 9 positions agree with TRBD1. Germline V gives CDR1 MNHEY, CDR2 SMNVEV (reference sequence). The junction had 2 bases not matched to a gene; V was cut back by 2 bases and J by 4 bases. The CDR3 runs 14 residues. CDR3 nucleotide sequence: TGTGCCAGCAGTTTAACACAGGGGGCCTATGGCTACACCTTC. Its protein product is CASSLTQGAYGYTF.

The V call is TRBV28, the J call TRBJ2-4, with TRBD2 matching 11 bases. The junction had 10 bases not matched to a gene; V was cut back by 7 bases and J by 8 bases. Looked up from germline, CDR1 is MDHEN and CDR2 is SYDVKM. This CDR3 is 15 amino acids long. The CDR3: CASTLPGTSGDIQYF. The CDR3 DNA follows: TGTGCCAGCACCCTTCCCGGGACTAGCGGAGACATTCAGTACTTC.

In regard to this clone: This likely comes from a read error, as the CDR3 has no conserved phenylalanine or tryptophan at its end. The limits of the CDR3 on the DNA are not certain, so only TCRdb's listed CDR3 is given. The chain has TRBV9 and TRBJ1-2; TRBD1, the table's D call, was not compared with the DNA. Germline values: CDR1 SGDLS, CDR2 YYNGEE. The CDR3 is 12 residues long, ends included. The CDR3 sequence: CASSVEGQGITL.

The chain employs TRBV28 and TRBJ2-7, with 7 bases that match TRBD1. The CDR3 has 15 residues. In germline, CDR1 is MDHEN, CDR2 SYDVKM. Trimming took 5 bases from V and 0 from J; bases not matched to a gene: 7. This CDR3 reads CASSPDRARSYEQYV. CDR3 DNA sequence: TGTGCCAGCAGTCCAGACAGGGCCCGCTCCTACGAGCAGTACGTC.

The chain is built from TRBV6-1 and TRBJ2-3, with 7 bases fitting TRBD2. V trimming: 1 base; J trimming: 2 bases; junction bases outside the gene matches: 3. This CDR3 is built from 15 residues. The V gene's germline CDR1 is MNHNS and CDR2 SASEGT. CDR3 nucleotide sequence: TGTGCCAGCAGTGAAGGGGGGGGAGTCACAGATACGCAGTATTTT. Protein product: CASSEGGGVTDTQYF.

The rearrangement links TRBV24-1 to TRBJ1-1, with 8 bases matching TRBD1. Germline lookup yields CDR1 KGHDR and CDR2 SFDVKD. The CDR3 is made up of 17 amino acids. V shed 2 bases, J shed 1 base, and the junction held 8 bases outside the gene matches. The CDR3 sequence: CATSDSSRDRRNTEAFF. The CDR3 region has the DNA TGTGCCACCAGTGATTCGTCCCGGGACAGGCGGAACACTGAAGCTTTCTTT.

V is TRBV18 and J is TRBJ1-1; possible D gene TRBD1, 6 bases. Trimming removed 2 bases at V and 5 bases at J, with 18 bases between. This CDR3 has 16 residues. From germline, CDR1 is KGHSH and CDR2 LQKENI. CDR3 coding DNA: TGTGCCAGCTCACCAAGTTTGAACAGGGTGGAAACTGAAGCTTTCTTT. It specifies CASSPSLNRVETEAFF.

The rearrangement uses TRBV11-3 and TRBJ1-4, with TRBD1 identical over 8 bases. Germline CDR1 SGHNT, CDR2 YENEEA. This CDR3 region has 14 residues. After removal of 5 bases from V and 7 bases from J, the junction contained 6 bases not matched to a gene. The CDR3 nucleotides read TGTGCCAGCAGCCTGACAGGGGAGTTTGAAAAACTGTTTTTT. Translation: CASSLTGEFEKLFF.

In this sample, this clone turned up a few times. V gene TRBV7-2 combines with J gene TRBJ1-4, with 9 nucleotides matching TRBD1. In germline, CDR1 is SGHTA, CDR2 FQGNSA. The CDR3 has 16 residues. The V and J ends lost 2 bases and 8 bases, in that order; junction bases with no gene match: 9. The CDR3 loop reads CASSLTFGTGWEKLFF. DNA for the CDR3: TGTGCCAGCAGCTTAACATTCGGGACAGGGTGGGAAAAACTGTTTTTT.

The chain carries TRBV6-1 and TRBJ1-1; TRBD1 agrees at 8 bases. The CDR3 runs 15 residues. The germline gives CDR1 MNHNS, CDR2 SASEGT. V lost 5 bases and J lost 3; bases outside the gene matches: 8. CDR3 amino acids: CASSTAGGLYTEAFF. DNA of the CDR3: TGTGCCAGCAGTACGGCAGGGGGCTTGTACACTGAAGCTTTCTTT.